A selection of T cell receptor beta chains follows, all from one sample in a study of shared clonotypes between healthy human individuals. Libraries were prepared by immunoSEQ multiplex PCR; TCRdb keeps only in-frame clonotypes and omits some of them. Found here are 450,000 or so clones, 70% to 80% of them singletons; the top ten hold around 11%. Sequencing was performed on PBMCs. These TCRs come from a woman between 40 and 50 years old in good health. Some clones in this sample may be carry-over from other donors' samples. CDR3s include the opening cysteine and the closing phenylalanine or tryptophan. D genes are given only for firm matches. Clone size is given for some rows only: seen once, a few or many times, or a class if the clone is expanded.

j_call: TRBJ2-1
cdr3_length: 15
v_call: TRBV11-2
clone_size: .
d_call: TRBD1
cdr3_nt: TGTGCCAGCACTCGGGACAGCACCCAATACAATGAGCAGTTCTTC
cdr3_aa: CASTRDSTQYNEQFF

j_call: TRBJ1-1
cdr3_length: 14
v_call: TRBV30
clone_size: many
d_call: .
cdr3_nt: TGTGCCTGGAGTGTGGGGGTGTCGGTCACTGAAGCTTTCTTT
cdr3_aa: CAWSVGVSVTEAFF

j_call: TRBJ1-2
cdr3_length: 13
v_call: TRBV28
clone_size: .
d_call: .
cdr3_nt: TGTGCCAGCAGTTGGGTTGGATTCTATGGCTACACCTTC
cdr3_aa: CASSWVGFYGYTF

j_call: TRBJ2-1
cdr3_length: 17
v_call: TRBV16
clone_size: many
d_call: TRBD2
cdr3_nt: TGTGCCAGCAGCCCCAGGGGCGGGAGGAGCTCCTACAATGAGCAGTTCTTC
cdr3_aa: CASSPRGGRSSYNEQFF

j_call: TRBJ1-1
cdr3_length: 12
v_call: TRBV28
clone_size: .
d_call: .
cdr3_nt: TGTGCCAGCATTAACAGGGTTCCTGAAGCTTTCTTT
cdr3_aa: CASINRVPEAFF

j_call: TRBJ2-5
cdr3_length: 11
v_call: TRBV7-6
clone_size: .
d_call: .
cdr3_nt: TGTGCCAGCAGCCTTCAAGAGACCCAGTACTTC
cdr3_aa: CASSLQETQYF

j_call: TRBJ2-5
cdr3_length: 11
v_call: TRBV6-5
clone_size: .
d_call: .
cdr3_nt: TGTGCCAGCAGTTTTTTAGAGACCCAGTACTTC
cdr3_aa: CASSFLETQYF

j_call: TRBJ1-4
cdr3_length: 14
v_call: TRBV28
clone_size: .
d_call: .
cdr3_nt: TGTGCCAGCAGTCGGACAGCCGGATACGAAAAACTGTTTTTT
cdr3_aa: CASSRTAGYEKLFF

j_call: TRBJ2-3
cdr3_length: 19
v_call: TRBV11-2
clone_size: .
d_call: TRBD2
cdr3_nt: TGTGCCAGCAGCTCGGAGACCCCTAGCGGGGGTACCGGCACAGATACGCAGTATTTT
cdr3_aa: CASSSETPSGGTGTDTQYF

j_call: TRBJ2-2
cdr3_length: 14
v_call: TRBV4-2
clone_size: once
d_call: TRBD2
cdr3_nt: TGTGCCAGCAGGCGGGAGAGGAACACCGGGGAGCTGTTTTTT
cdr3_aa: CASRRERNTGELFF

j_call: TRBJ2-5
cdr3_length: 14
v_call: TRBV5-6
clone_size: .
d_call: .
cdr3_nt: TGTGCCAGCAGCTTGGGAGTCCACCAAGAGACCCAGTACTTC
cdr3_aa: CASSLGVHQETQYF

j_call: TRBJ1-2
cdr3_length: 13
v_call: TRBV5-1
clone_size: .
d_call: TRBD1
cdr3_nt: TGCGCCAGCAGCCCGGGACAGAACTATGGCTACACCTTC
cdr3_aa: CASSPGQNYGYTF

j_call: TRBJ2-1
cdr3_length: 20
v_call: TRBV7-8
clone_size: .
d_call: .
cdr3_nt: TGTGCCAGCAGCTTAGATCAGGGGCGAATGACGGTCCCTTCCTACAATGAGCAGTTCTTC
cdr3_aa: CASSLDQGRMTVPSYNEQFF

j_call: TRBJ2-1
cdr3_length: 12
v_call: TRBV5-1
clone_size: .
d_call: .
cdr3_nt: TGCGCCAGCAGCCCGACTCGTGGTGAGCAGTTCTTC
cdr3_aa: CASSPTRGEQFF

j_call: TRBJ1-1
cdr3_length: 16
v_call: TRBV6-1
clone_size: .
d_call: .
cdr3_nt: TGTGCCAGCAGTGAGTTAGTAAGCCAGGTTGGAACTGAAGCTTTCTTT
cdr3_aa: CASSELVSQVGTEAFF

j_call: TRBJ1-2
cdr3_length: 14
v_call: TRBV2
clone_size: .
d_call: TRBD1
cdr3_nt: TGTGCCAGCAGTTACCCGACAGGGAAGTTGGGCTACACCTTC
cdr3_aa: CASSYPTGKLGYTF

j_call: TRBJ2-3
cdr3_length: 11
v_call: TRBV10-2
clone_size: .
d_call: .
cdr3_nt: TGCGCCAGCAGTGAGGGGGATACGCAGTATTTT
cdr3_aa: CASSEGDTQYF

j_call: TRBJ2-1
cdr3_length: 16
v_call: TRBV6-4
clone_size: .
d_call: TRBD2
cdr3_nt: TGTGCCAGCAGTGAAAGGGGGACTAGTAGGGTCAATGAGCAGTTCTTC
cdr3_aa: CASSERGTSRVNEQFF

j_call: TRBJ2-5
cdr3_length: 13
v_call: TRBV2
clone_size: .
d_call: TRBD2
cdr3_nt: TGTGCCAGCAGACGCTTAGCGGGGCAGACCCAGTACTTC
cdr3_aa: CASRRLAGQTQYF

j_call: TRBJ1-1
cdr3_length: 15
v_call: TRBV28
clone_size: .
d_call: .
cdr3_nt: TGTGCCAGCAGCCCGCAGGGTAAGGGCGGCACTGAAGCTTTCTTT
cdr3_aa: CASSPQGKGGTEAFF

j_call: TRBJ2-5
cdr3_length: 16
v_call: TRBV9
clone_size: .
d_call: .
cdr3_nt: TGTGCCAGCAGCGTAGTGGGCGGGCCCTCGTTGGAGACCCAGTACTTC
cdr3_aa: CASSVVGGPSLETQYF

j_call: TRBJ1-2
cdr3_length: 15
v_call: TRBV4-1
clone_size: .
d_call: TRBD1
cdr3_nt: TGCGCCAGCAGCCAAGTACAGGGGGCGGACTATGGCTACACCTTC
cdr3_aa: CASSQVQGADYGYTF

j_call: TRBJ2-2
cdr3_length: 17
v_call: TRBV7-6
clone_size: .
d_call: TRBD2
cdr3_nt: TGTGCCAGCAGCAAACTCGGACTAGCGGCTAACACCGGGGAGCTGTTTTTT
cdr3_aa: CASSKLGLAANTGELFF

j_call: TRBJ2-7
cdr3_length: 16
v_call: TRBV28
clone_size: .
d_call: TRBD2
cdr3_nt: TGTGCCAGCATACCATTTCCCGGGACTAGCGGGAGTGAGCAGTACTTC
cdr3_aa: CASIPFPGTSGSEQYF

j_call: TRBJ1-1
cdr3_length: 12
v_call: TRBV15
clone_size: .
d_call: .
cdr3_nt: TGTGCCACCAGCAGAATGAACACTGAAGCTTTCTTT
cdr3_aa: CATSRMNTEAFF

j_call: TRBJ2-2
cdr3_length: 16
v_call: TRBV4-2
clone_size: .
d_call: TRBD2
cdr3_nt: TGTGCCAGCAGCCAAGGGCAAGCGGGAGTCACCGGGGAGCTGTTTTTT
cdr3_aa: CASSQGQAGVTGELFF

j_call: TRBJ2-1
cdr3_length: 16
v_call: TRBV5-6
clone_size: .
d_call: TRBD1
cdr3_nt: TGTGCCAGCAGCCCGGACAGGGGGCGCCCCGGGGATGAGCAGTTCTTC
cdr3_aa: CASSPDRGRPGDEQFF

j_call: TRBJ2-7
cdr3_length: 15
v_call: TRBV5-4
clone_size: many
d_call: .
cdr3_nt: TGTGCCAGCAGCCAAGACGCAGGAGAAACCTACGAGCAGTACTTC
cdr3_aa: CASSQDAGETYEQYF

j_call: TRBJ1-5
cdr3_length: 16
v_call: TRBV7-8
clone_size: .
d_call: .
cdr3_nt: TGTGCCAGCAGCGAGAACGTAGCTAGGGGCAATCAGCCCCAGCATTTT
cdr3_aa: CASSENVARGNQPQHF

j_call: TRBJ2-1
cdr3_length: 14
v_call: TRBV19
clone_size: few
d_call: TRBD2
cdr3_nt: TGTGCCAGTAGTCCCGGGACTAGCGGGACCCAGCAGTTCTTC
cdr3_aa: CASSPGTSGTQQFF

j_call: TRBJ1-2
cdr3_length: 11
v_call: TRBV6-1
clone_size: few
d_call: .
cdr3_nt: TGTGCCAGCAGTCACAGCGGCCCACAACTCTTC
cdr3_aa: CASSHSGPQLF

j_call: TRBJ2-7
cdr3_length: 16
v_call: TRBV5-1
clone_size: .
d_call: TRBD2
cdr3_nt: TGCGCCAGCAGCCCCGGGACTAGCGGGAGAATCGCGGGGCAGTACTTC
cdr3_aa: CASSPGTSGRIAGQYF

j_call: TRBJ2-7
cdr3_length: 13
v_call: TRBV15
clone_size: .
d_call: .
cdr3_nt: TGTGCCACCAGCCGGATCCTGGACTCTCCATCGGACTTC
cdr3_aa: CATSRILDSPSDF

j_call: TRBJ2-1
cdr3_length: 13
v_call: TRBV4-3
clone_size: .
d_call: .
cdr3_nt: TGCGCCAGCAGCCCTCAGAGGGCAAATGAGCAGTTCTTC
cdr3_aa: CASSPQRANEQFF

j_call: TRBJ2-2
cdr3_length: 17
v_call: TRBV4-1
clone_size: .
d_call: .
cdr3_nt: TGCGCTAGCAGCCAAGAGGTCCGGGTCGGGTTCACCGGGGAGCTGTTTTTT
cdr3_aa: CASSQEVRVGFTGELFF

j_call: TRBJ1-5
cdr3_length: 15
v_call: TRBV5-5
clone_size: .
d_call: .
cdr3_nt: TGTGCCAGCAGTTTTGATCCCTATAGCAATCAGCCCCAGCATTTT
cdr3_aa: CASSFDPYSNQPQHF

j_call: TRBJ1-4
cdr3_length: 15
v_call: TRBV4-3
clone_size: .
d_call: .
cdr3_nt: TGCGCCAGCAGCCAAGAACGAGGTCCTAATGAAAAACTGTTTTTT
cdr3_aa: CASSQERGPNEKLFF

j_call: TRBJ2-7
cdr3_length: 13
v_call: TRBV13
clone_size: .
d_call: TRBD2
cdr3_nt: TGTGCCAGCAGCAACAGCGGGAGCGGTGAGCAGTACTTC
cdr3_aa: CASSNSGSGEQYF

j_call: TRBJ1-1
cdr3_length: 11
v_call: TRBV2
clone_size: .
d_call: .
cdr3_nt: TGTGCCAGTGGAGAGAACACTGAAGCTTTCTTT
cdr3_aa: CASGENTEAFF

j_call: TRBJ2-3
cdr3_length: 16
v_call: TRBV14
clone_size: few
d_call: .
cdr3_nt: TGTGCCAGCAGCCTAACATTTAATGGAGTGACAGATACGCAGTATTTT
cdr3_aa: CASSLTFNGVTDTQYF

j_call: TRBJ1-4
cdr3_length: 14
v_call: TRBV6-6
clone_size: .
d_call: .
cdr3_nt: TGTGCCAGTTACCGGACAGCAGACAATGAAAAACTGTTTTTT
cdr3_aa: CASYRTADNEKLFF